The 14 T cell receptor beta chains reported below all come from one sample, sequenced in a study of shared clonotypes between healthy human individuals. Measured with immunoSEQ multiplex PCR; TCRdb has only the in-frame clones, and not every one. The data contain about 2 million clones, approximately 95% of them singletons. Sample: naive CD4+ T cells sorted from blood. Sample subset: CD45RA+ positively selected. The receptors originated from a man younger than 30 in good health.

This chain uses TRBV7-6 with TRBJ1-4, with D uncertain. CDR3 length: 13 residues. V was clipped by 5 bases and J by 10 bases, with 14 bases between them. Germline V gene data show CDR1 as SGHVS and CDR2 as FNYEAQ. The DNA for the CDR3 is TGTGCCAGCAGCCTACGCTCTCCTGGAAAACTGTTTTTT. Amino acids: CASSLRSPGKLFF.

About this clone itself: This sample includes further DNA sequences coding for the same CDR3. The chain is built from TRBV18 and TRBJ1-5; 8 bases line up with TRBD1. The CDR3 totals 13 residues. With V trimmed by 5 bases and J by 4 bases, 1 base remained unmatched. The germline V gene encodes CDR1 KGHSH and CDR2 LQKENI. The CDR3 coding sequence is TGTGCCAGCTCAGGGGACAGGAATCAGCCCCAGCATTTT. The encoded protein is CASSGDRNQPQHF. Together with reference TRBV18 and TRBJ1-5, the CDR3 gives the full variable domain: NAGVMQNPRHLVRRRGQEARLRCSPMKGHSHVYWYRQLPEEGLKFMVYLQKENIIDESGMPKERFSAEFPKEGPSILRIQQVVRGDSAAYFCASSGDRNQPQHFGDGTRLSIL.

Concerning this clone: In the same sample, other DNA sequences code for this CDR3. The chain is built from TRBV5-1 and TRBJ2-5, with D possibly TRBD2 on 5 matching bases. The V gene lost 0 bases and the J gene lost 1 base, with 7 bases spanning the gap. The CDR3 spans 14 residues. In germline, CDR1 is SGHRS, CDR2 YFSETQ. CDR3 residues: CASSLGGAQETQYF. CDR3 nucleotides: TGCGCCAGCAGCTTGGGGGGAGCCCAAGAGACCCAGTACTTC.

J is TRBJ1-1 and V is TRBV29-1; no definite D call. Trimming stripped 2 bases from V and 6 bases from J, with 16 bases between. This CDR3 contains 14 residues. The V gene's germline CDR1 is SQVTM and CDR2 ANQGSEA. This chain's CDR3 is CSVEYAAGLAEAFF. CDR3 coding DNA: TGCAGCGTTGAATATGCAGCGGGTCTGGCTGAAGCTTTCTTT.

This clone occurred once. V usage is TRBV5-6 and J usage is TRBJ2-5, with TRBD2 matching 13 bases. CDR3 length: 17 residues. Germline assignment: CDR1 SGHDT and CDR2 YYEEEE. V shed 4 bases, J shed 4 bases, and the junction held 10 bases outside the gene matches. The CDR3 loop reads CASSPGTSGKRVETQYF. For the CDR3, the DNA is TGTGCCAGCAGCCCAGGGACTAGCGGGAAACGGGTAGAGACCCAGTACTTC.

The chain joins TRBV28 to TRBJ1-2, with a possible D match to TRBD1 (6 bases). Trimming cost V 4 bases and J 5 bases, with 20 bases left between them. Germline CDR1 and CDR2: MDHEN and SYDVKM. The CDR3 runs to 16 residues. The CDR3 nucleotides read TGTGCCAGCAGTTCCCCGGGACACCGCGCTGGGTATGGCTACACCTTC. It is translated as CASSSPGHRAGYGYTF.

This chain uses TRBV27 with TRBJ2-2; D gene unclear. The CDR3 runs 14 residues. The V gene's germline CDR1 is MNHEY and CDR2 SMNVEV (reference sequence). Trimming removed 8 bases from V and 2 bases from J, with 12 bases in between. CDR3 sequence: CASERSRNTGELFF. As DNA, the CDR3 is TGTGCCAGCGAAAGGAGCCGAAACACCGGGGAGCTGTTTTTT.

The CDR3 spells CASSVQGDEQFF. The CDR3 coding sequence is TGTGCCAGCAGCGTGCAGGGGGATGAGCAGTTCTTC. This sequence joins TRBV9 and TRBJ2-1, with 7 bases that match TRBD1. The length of the CDR3 is 12 residues. The V gene end was trimmed by 2 bases and the J gene end by 8 bases; junction bases not matched to a gene: 1. CDR1 is SGDLS and CDR2 is YYNGEE in the germline V gene.

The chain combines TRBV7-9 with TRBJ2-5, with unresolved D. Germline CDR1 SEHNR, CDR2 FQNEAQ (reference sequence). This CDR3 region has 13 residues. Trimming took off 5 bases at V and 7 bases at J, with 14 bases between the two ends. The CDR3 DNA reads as TGTGCCAGCAGCCCCGGCCCAACGGGGACCCAGTACTTC. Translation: CASSPGPTGTQYF. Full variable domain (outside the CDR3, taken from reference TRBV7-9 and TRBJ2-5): DTGVSQNPRHKITKRGQNVTFRCDPISEHNRLYWYRQTLGQGPEFLTYFQNEAQLEKSRLLSDRFSAERPKGSFSTLEIQRTEQGDSAMYLCASSPGPTGTQYFGPGTRLLVL.

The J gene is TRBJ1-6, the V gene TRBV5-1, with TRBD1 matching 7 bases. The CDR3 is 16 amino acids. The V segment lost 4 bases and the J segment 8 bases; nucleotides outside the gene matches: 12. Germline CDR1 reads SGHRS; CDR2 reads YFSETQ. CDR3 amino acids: CASSLPTGTGDSPLHF. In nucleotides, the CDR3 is TGCGCCAGCAGCCTCCCGACAGGGACCGGGGATTCACCCCTCCACTTT.

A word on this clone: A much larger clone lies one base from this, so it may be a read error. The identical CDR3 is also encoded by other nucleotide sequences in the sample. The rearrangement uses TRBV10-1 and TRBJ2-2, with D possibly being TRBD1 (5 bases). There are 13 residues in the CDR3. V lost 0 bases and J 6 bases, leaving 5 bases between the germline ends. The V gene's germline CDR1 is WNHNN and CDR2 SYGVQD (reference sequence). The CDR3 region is CASSESRAGELFF. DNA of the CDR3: TGCGCCAGCAGTGAGTCCAGGGCCGGGGAGCTGTTTTTT.

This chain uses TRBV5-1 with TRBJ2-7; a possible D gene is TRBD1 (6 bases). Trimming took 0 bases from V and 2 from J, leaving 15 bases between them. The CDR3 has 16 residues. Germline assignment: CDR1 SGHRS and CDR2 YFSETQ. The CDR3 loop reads CASSLAETGSTYEQYF. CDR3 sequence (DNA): TGCGCCAGCAGCTTGGCCGAAACAGGGAGTACCTACGAGCAGTACTTC.

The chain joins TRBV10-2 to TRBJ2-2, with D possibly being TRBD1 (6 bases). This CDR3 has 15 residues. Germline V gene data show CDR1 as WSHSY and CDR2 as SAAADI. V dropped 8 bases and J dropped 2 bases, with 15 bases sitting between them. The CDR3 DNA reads TGCGCCAGCTACACGCAGGGGCGAAACACCGGGGAGCTGTTTTTT. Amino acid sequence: CASYTQGRNTGELFF.

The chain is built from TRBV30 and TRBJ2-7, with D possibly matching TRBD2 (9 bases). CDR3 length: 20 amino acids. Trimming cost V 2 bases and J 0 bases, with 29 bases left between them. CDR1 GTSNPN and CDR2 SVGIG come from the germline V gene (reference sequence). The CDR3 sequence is CAWSIGQGRRLAEGSYEQYF. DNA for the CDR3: TGTGCCTGGAGTATCGGACAGGGAAGACGACTAGCGGAGGGCTCCTACGAGCAGTACTTC.